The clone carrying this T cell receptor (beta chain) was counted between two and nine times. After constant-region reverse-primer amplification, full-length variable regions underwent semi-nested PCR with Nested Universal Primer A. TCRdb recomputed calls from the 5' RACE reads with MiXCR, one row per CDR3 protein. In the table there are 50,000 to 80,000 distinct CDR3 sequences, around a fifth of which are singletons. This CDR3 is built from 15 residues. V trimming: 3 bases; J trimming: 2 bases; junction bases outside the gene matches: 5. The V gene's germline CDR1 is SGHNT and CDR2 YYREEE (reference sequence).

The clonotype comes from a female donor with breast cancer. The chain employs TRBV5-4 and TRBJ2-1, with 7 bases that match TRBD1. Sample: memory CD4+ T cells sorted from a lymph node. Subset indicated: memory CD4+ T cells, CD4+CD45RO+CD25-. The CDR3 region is CASSSKGAAYNEQFF. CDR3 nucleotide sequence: TGTGCCAGCAGCTCAAAGGGGGCTGCCTACAATGAGCAGTTCTTC.